This TCR beta chain was observed in a study of OX40 agonist ivuxolimab in advanced cancers. The V gene's germline CDR1 is MNHNS and CDR2 SASEGT. The ends lost 4 bases at V and 5 bases at J; junction bases unmatched: 4. This CDR3 contains 13 residues. The table came from immunoSEQ multiplex PCR; TCRdb's copy has only in-frame clones and leaves some out. Of 90,000 or so clones in the sample, roughly 90% were seen once. This TCR was recovered from an adult with an advanced solid tumor such as melanoma, head and neck, liver or kidney cancer. The J gene is TRBJ2-5, the V gene TRBV6-1; 7 positions agree with TRBD1. Sequences were derived from CD4+ or CD8+ T cells sorted from blood, sampled in a trial of the OX40 agonist ivuxolimab. The CDR3 region has the DNA TGTGCCAGCAGTGCGACAGGGTCCGAGACCCAGTACTTC. It specifies CASSATGSETQYF.